This TCR beta chain is drawn from a study of breast tumors, draining lymph nodes, adjacent tissues (dated by TCRdb to about 2016). About the study as a whole: Breast cancer patients provided tumor, adjacent nontumor tissue and axillary lymph nodes, and the study compared the TCR beta repertoires across these three sources. In human breast cancer, the study set out to evaluate how tumor, surrounding tissue and draining lymph node repertoires relate to one another and whether T cells may move between these sites. Beyond this particular receptor, the publication reports: The data were judged consistent with most tumor T cells deriving from the lymph node and then expanding within tumor tissue. Rather than being directly demonstrated, the conclusion that tumor T cells originate in lymph nodes was presented as consistent with a hypothesis. Tumor T-cell repertoires showed less diversity than lymph node repertoires and more diversity than nontumor tissue repertoires, and tumor T-cell repertoires showed preferential V and J gene usage. Tumor and nontumor tissue repertoires were found to be significantly more similar in luminal-like than in basal-like breast cancer.

As to this clonotype: It lacks a known antigen. Per-nucleotide qualities are absent, and no much larger clonotype sits a single base away.

Measured from the cysteine to the phenylalanine, the CDR3 is 13 residues long. Kept here is only the CDR3 DNA, which spans 39 bases and is read in frame from base 1. Per the germline V gene, KGHSH is the CDR1 and LQKENI is the CDR2. Cut back by 3 bases and 5 bases, the V and J ends lie 11 bases apart. The sequencer listed for this sample is Illumina HiSeq 2000. TCR beta chain libraries were generated through multiplex PCR amplification. High-throughput sequencing was used to analyze the amplified TCR beta chain products. TCRdb reprocessing: public reads trimmed at Q25 with fastp, clones called with MiXCR, in-frame beta chains kept. Here each entry gathers all rows of one CDR3 protein and keeps the most common genes and DNA. The sample table holds about 270,000 distinct CDR3 sequences, of which 30% were seen once. The biggest ten clones account for more than 0.95% of the sample. Lymph node samples came from the axillary draining lymph nodes of breast cancer patients.

The material sequenced was axillary lymph node tissue. The chain is made from TRBV18 and TRBJ2-7; the D gene cannot be named for sure. The receptor was isolated from a female donor with breast cancer. Some clones in this sample may be carry-over from other donors' samples. The nucleotide sequence reads as follows: TGTGCCAGCTCACCTTCCTTTCCTAACGAGCAGTACTTC. Its translation reads: CASSPSFPNEQYF.